One sample yielded the 28 T cell receptor beta chains listed below, sequenced in a study of PD-L1 blockade in urothelial cancer. Indicated time point: pretreatment peripheral blood. Sequencing used immunoSEQ multiplex PCR; TCRdb keeps in-frame clones, though not all of them. The profile shows tens of thousands of clones, around 88% of them singletons. Sequenced here: PBMCs, sampled around atezolizumab (anti-PD-L1) treatment. Every receptor here comes from a woman aged 60 to 75 with urothelial cancer.

The CDR3 DNA reads as TGTGCCAGCTCACTAGCGGGAAGCACAGATACGCAGTATTTT. As protein: CASSLAGSTDTQYF. The chain has TRBV18 and TRBJ2-3, with 8 bases lining up with TRBD2. Germline CDR1 reads KGHSH; CDR2 reads LQKENI. This CDR3 region has 14 residues. Losses at the gene ends were 4 bases for V and 0 bases for J; bases not matched to a gene: 0. The whole variable domain, filled in from reference TRBV18 and TRBJ2-3, reads NAGVMQNPRHLVRRRGQEARLRCSPMKGHSHVYWYRQLPEEGLKFMVYLQKENIIDESGMPKERFSAEFPKEGPSILRIQQVVRGDSAAYFCASSLAGSTDTQYFGPGTRLTVL.

In this sample, this clone turned up a few times. V and J are TRBV9 and TRBJ2-1; 9 bases line up with TRBD2. The CDR3 length is 18 residues. Germline V gene lookup returns CDR1 SGDLS and CDR2 YYNGEE. The trim removed 0 bases at V and 0 bases at J, leaving 7 bases unmatched. CDR3 region: CASSVANLRGGSYNEQFF. CDR3 DNA: TGTGCCAGCAGCGTAGCCAATCTGCGGGGGGGCTCCTACAATGAGCAGTTCTTC.

The chain couples TRBV18 to TRBJ2-7, with TRBD1 matching 7 bases. CDR1 is KGHSH, CDR2 LQKENI, per germline. Trimming at V came to 1 base and at J to 0 bases, leaving 6 bases not matched to a gene. The length of the CDR3 is 16 residues. The CDR3 DNA is TGTGCCAGCTCACCACAGGACAGGTCCCTCTCCTACGAGCAGTACTTC. This codes for CASSPQDRSLSYEQYF. Based on the CDR3 plus reference TRBV18 and TRBJ2-7, the full variable domain is NAGVMQNPRHLVRRRGQEARLRCSPMKGHSHVYWYRQLPEEGLKFMVYLQKENIIDESGMPKERFSAEFPKEGPSILRIQQVVRGDSAAYFCASSPQDRSLSYEQYFGPGTRLTVT.

The chain couples TRBV20-1 to TRBJ2-5; D gene ambiguous. The CDR3 runs 11 residues. Germline V CDR1 and CDR2: DFQATT, SNEGSKA (reference sequence). Trimming cost V 4 bases and J 2 bases, with 5 bases left between them. The CDR3 sequence is CSANRQETQYF. CDR3 DNA sequence: TGCAGTGCTAACAGACAAGAGACCCAGTACTTC.

This chain links TRBV5-4 with TRBJ2-2, with 8 bases identical to TRBD2. This CDR3 region has 16 residues. Germline V gene lookup returns CDR1 SGHNT and CDR2 YYREEE (reference sequence). V lost 6 bases to trimming and J lost 6 bases; unmatched junction nucleotides: 13. CDR3 sequence reads: CASTRIGGGSAGELFF. In nucleotides, the CDR3 is TGTGCCAGCACCCGTATCGGGGGGGGATCAGCCGGGGAGCTGTTTTTT.

The chain is built from TRBV5-6 and TRBJ1-1; 9 nucleotides line up with TRBD1. The germline V gene has CDR1 SGHDT and CDR2 YYEEEE. With 4 bases clipped from V and 2 bases from J, the junction kept 12 bases outside the gene matches. The CDR3 sequence is 17 residues long. In DNA, the CDR3 is TGTGCCAGCAGCCCGCCGGGACAGGGACGCGGAAACACTGAAGCTTTCTTT. Translating it yields CASSPPGQGRGNTEAFF.

The chain recombines TRBV28 with TRBJ2-7; 7 bases map to TRBD1. CDR1 is MDHEN and CDR2 is SYDVKM in the germline V gene. The CDR3 runs to 15 residues. The junction had 10 bases not matched to a gene; V was cut back by 5 bases and J by 3 bases. The CDR3 protein is CASSPPRTGVYEQYF. The CDR3, as DNA: TGTGCCAGCAGTCCCCCTAGGACAGGAGTCTACGAGCAGTACTTC.

The chain carries TRBV27 and TRBJ2-4; no reliable D call. Germline assignment: CDR1 MNHEY and CDR2 SMNVEV (reference sequence). The CDR3 runs 12 residues. Trimming stripped 5 bases from V and 3 bases from J, with 5 bases between. The CDR3, as DNA: TGTGCCAGCAGTCCAGGCAAAAACATTCAGTACTTC. This translates into CASSPGKNIQYF.

V is TRBV7-9 and J is TRBJ1-1, with D hard to call. V dropped 5 bases and J dropped 0 bases, with 10 bases sitting between them. The CDR3 consists of 14 residues. Germline V CDR1 and CDR2: SEHNR, FQNEAQ (reference sequence). CDR3 region: CASSPERLNTEAFF. CDR3 nucleotides: TGTGCCAGCAGCCCTGAACGGTTGAACACTGAAGCTTTCTTT.

This sequence joins TRBV6-1 and TRBJ2-3; 11 bases line up with TRBD1. V gave up 7 bases and J gave up 6 bases; unmatched junction bases: 9. The CDR3 sequence is 15 residues long. Germline V gene data show CDR1 as MNHNS and CDR2 as SASEGT. In DNA, the CDR3 is TGTGCCAGCACCTCCGCGGACAGGGGGCTTGATACGCAGTATTTT. Translating gives CASTSADRGLDTQYF.

The rearrangement links TRBV28 to TRBJ1-1, with 8 bases fitting TRBD1. The J segment lost 4 bases and the V segment lost 4 bases, leaving 5 bases of the junction unmatched. The germline V gene encodes CDR1 MDHEN and CDR2 SYDVKM. CDR3 length: 14 residues. The CDR3 DNA reads as TGTGCCAGCAGTTCCCTACAGGGGGGCACTGAAGCTTTCTTT. This encodes CASSSLQGGTEAFF.

This chain joins TRBV6-1 and TRBJ2-1; 9 nucleotides align to TRBD1. J lost 7 bases, V lost 2 bases, and 6 bases had no gene match. This CDR3 comprises 15 residues. Germline V gives CDR1 MNHNS, CDR2 SASEGT. The CDR3: CASSEQGQGQNEQFF. DNA for the CDR3: TGTGCCAGCAGTGAACAGGGACAGGGCCAAAATGAGCAGTTCTTC.

The rearrangement uses TRBV6-5 and TRBJ2-1; D possibly corresponds to TRBD2 (6 bases). This CDR3 contains 15 residues. Germline values: CDR1 MNHEY, CDR2 SVGAGI. Trimming left V 2 bases short and J 3 bases short, with 11 bases between. DNA of the CDR3: TGTGCCAGCAGTTACGACGGGAGTCGCTACAATGAGCAGTTCTTC. Amino acids: CASSYDGSRYNEQFF.

This clone was recorded a few times. V is TRBV5-1 and J is TRBJ2-7, with D possibly TRBD1 on 8 matching bases. There are 14 residues in the CDR3. The germline V and J ends were trimmed by 4 bases and 5 bases, with 16 bases remaining between them. CDR1 SGHRS and CDR2 YFSETQ come from the germline V gene. The CDR3 sequence: CASSLQGGFDEQYF. The DNA for the CDR3 is TGCGCCAGCAGCCTACAGGGGGGGTTTGACGAGCAGTACTTC.

The chain employs TRBV6-5 and TRBJ2-2; maybe TRBD2 (5 bases). There are 15 residues in the CDR3. Germline loops: CDR1 MNHEY, CDR2 SVGAGI. Trimming pared 2 bases from V and 4 bases from J, leaving 11 bases between. The CDR3 sequence: CASSYLPEGTGELFF. Here the CDR3 DNA reads TGTGCCAGCAGTTACCTCCCCGAGGGCACCGGGGAGCTGTTTTTT.

This clone is a singleton in its sample. J is TRBJ1-2 and V is TRBV18; 8 bases fit TRBD1. Germline CDR1 KGHSH, CDR2 LQKENI. The CDR3 loop spans 15 amino acids. V shed 6 bases, J shed 7 bases, and the junction held 13 bases outside the gene matches. The CDR3 nucleotides are TGTGCCAGCTCCCCTCTGTCAGGGGGCGCAGGTGGCTACACCTTC. It is translated as CASSPLSGGAGGYTF.

V is TRBV7-6 and J is TRBJ1-3, with no clear D. This CDR3 spans 16 amino acids. CDR1 SGHVS and CDR2 FNYEAQ come from the germline V gene. Deletions cut 5 bases from V and 0 bases from J, with 14 bases between. CDR3 sequence reads: CASSPSRSFSGNTIYF. The CDR3 bases are TGTGCCAGCAGCCCGTCGAGGTCTTTCTCTGGAAACACCATATATTTT. Supplemented by reference TRBV7-6 and TRBJ1-3, the full variable domain reads GAGVSQSPRYKVTKRGQDVALRCDPISGHVSLYWYRQALGQGPEFLTYFNYEAQQDKSGLPNDRFSAERPEGSISTLTIQRTEQRDSAMYRCASSPSRSFSGNTIYFGEGSWLTVV.

The chain's CDR3 is CASSLLQVRDTQYF. CDR3 DNA: TGTGCCAGCAGCTTATTACAGGTTCGAGATACGCAGTATTTT. This sequence joins TRBV7-2 and TRBJ2-3; D might be TRBD1 (5 bases). The CDR3 runs 14 residues. Germline V gene lookup returns CDR1 SGHTA and CDR2 FQGNSA. Between the trimmed V and J ends, which lost 2 bases and 5 bases, there was a span of 11 bases.

The genes are TRBV6-5 and TRBJ2-3; a weak D match, TRBD1 (6 bases). This CDR3 is built from 16 residues. Looked up from germline, CDR1 is MNHEY and CDR2 is SVGAGI. Between the trimmed V and J ends, which lost 3 bases and 3 bases, there was a span of 16 bases. CDR3 protein: CASSYWGLSSTDTQYF. CDR3 DNA: TGTGCCAGCAGTTATTGGGGGCTTTCTAGTACAGATACGCAGTATTTT.

The chain couples TRBV19 to TRBJ2-3; perhaps TRBD2 as D (7 bases). The CDR3 contains 15 residues. The germline CDR1 and CDR2 sequences are LNHDA and SQIVND (reference sequence). With 7 bases removed from V and 4 bases from J, the gap between germline ends came to 18 bases. The CDR3 here is CASTDRGRASDTQYF. The CDR3 DNA is TGTGCCAGTACCGATAGGGGGAGGGCTTCAGATACGCAGTATTTT.

The rearrangement joins TRBV10-3 to TRBJ2-3; 9 bases agree with TRBD1. This CDR3 contains 14 residues. The V and J ends lost 7 bases and 5 bases, in that order; junction bases with no gene match: 7. Per germline, CDR1 ENHRY and CDR2 SYGVKD. Written as DNA, the CDR3 is TGTGCCATCACTGGGACAGGGACCGGAGATACGCAGTATTTT. Translated, it gives CAITGTGTGDTQYF.

The V call is TRBV4-3, the J call TRBJ2-7; 10 bases fit TRBD1. The CDR3 extends over 14 amino acids. Per germline, CDR1 LGHNA and CDR2 YSLEER. Trimming took 4 bases from V and 0 from J; bases not matched to a gene: 0. The CDR3 DNA follows: TGCGCCAGCAGCCGGACAGGGGGCTCCTACGAGCAGTACTTC. It yields the protein CASSRTGGSYEQYF.

The rearrangement links TRBV5-1 to TRBJ1-2; possible D gene TRBD1, 5 bases. The CDR3 covers 12 residues. Germline loops: CDR1 SGHRS, CDR2 YFSETQ. V shed 2 bases and J shed 8 bases, with 10 bases lying between them. Here the CDR3 reads CASSLSGGGYTF. In DNA form, the CDR3 reads TGCGCCAGCAGCTTAAGCGGGGGGGGCTACACCTTC.

The chain has TRBV2 and TRBJ2-3; D gene unclear. Trimming pared 8 bases from V and 4 bases from J, leaving 10 bases between. Germline V gene data show CDR1 as SNHLY and CDR2 as FYNNEI. The CDR3 covers 12 residues. The CDR3 loop reads CASRYRSDTQYF. The DNA for the CDR3 is TGTGCCAGCCGCTATAGATCAGATACGCAGTATTTT. The full variable domain, completed using reference TRBV2 and TRBJ2-3, is EPEVTQTPSHQVTQMGQEVILRCVPISNHLYFYWYRQILGQKVEFLVSFYNNEISEKSEIFDDQFSVERPDGSNFTLKIRSTKLEDSAMYFCASRYRSDTQYFGPGTRLTVL.

The chain joins TRBV5-5 to TRBJ2-1; TRBD2 aligns across 12 bases. V lost 0 bases to trimming and J lost 8 bases; unmatched junction nucleotides: 6. The germline V gene has CDR1 SGHKS and CDR2 YYEKEE (reference sequence). The CDR3 covers 16 residues. CDR3 bases: TGTGCCAGCAGCTTGGCCCGACTAGCGGGAGCGGATGAGCAGTTCTTC. Amino acid sequence: CASSLARLAGADEQFF.

V is TRBV7-9 and J is TRBJ2-1; 8 bases are a match to TRBD1. Germline V gives CDR1 SEHNR, CDR2 FQNEAQ (reference sequence). Trimming took 4 bases from V and 5 from J; bases not matched to a gene: 4. The CDR3 runs to 14 residues. The CDR3 nucleotides are TGTGCCAGCAGCTCGACAGGGGCCCACAATGAGCAGTTCTTC. As protein: CASSSTGAHNEQFF.

This clone was detected only once. The chain recombines TRBV7-6 with TRBJ2-1, with D possibly TRBD1 on 5 matching bases. This CDR3 has 17 residues. Germline V lookup: CDR1 SGHVS, CDR2 FNYEAQ. V was pared by 1 base and J by 2 bases, with 15 bases between. CDR3 DNA sequence: TGTGCCAGCAGCTTAGGGGTCCCGACAGCGACCTACAATGAGCAGTTCTTC. It is translated as CASSLGVPTATYNEQFF.

The DNA of the CDR3 is TGCGCCAGCAGGGGGACTAGCGGGGCAGAGACCCAGTACTTC. Its protein is CASRGTSGAETQYF. The chain links TRBV5-1 to TRBJ2-5; 13 nucleotides match TRBD2. J gave up 4 bases and V 5 bases, and 2 bases lay outside the gene matches. This CDR3 has 14 residues. CDR1 is SGHRS, CDR2 YFSETQ, per germline.